This paragraph reports one T cell receptor beta chain. Its target is not known. The CDR3 runs to 13 residues. V lost 5 bases and J lost 6; bases outside the gene matches: 3. Germline V gene data show CDR1 as LNHNV and CDR2 as YYDKDF (reference sequence). TCR beta VDJ and CDR3 profiles were obtained from a genomic DNA template. TCRdb passed the reads through MiXCR, listing each CDR3 protein once. The top ten clones hold about 2.9% of a sample with about 160,000 distinct CDR3 sequences, around half of them seen once. All patients picked for sequencing had shown, by flow cytometry, an expansion of CD8+CD57+ cells. The sample belongs to a study of CD8+CD57+ T cells in acquired aplastic anemia. General study points: The same twenty-nine CD8+ CDR3 sequences occurred in patients and in controls.

Specimen: sorted CD4+, CD8+, or CD8+CD57+ T cells (not recorded which) from PBMCs. The TCR sequence derives from a human donor with aplastic anemia. The rearrangement uses TRBV15 and TRBJ2-7; TRBD1 matches 11 bases. The CDR3 loop is CATSRDRGSEQYF. The CDR3 bases are TGTGCCACCAGCCGGGACAGGGGGTCCGAGCAGTACTTC.